The T cell receptor (beta chain) under discussion was sequenced for a study of radiation and T cells in renal cell carcinoma. Study-wide results and caveats: From baseline, blood top tumor clonotypes peaked at 2 weeks post-radiation.

With regard to this clone: What it binds is unknown.

CDR1 and CDR2 (germline): KGHSH, LQKENI. Trimming pared 2 bases from V and 1 base from J, leaving 3 bases between. This CDR3 has 12 amino acids. Treatment of the sample: 15 Gy SBRT to primary tumor, nephrectomy 4 weeks later. TCRdb's table, derived via immunoSEQ multiplex PCR, lists solely in-frame clones and lacks some. The data show 8,500 to 10,000 clones, with roughly three fifths seen just once and 15% to 20% held by the top ten. This sequence joins TRBV18 and TRBJ2-7; D is unresolved. This receptor was identified in a man in his sixties with renal cell carcinoma. The specimen comprised tumor tissue, sampled from a patient whose treatment included radiotherapy and nephrectomy. CDR3: CASSPESYEQYF. The CDR3 region has the DNA TGTGCCAGCTCACCAGAGTCCTACGAGCAGTACTTC.